This T cell receptor (beta chain) comes out of a study of T cell responses to AZD1222 COVID-19 vaccine. The overall study: Second-dose recipients at about 4 or about 12 weeks were treated as one pooled group. The study's findings and limits: Of spike-specific TCRs, nearly half reportedly target regions left unmutated in variants. Without day 14 samples, only post-peak T cell repertoires were studied. Across the whole spike, CD4 TCRs peaked at regions 160-218 and 743-854.

The V gene's germline CDR1 is GTSNPN and CDR2 SVGIG (reference sequence). This CDR3 has 15 residues. Trimming removed 0 bases from V and 2 bases from J, with 13 bases in between. Details on this clone: Its antigen is undetermined.

Clones were read by immunoSEQ multiplex PCR, and TCRdb kept only the in-frame ones, dropping some. Of 90,000 to 150,000 clones in the sample, more than 85% were seen once. The chain links TRBV30 to TRBJ1-2; the D is unclear. The receptor's source is an adult in good health. The material was peripheral blood, obtained on day 0 of AZD1222 vaccination. The CDR3 nucleotides read TGTGCCTGGAGTGTATTGCGGAATAGCAACTATGGCTACACCTTC. Translated, it gives CAWSVLRNSNYGYTF.